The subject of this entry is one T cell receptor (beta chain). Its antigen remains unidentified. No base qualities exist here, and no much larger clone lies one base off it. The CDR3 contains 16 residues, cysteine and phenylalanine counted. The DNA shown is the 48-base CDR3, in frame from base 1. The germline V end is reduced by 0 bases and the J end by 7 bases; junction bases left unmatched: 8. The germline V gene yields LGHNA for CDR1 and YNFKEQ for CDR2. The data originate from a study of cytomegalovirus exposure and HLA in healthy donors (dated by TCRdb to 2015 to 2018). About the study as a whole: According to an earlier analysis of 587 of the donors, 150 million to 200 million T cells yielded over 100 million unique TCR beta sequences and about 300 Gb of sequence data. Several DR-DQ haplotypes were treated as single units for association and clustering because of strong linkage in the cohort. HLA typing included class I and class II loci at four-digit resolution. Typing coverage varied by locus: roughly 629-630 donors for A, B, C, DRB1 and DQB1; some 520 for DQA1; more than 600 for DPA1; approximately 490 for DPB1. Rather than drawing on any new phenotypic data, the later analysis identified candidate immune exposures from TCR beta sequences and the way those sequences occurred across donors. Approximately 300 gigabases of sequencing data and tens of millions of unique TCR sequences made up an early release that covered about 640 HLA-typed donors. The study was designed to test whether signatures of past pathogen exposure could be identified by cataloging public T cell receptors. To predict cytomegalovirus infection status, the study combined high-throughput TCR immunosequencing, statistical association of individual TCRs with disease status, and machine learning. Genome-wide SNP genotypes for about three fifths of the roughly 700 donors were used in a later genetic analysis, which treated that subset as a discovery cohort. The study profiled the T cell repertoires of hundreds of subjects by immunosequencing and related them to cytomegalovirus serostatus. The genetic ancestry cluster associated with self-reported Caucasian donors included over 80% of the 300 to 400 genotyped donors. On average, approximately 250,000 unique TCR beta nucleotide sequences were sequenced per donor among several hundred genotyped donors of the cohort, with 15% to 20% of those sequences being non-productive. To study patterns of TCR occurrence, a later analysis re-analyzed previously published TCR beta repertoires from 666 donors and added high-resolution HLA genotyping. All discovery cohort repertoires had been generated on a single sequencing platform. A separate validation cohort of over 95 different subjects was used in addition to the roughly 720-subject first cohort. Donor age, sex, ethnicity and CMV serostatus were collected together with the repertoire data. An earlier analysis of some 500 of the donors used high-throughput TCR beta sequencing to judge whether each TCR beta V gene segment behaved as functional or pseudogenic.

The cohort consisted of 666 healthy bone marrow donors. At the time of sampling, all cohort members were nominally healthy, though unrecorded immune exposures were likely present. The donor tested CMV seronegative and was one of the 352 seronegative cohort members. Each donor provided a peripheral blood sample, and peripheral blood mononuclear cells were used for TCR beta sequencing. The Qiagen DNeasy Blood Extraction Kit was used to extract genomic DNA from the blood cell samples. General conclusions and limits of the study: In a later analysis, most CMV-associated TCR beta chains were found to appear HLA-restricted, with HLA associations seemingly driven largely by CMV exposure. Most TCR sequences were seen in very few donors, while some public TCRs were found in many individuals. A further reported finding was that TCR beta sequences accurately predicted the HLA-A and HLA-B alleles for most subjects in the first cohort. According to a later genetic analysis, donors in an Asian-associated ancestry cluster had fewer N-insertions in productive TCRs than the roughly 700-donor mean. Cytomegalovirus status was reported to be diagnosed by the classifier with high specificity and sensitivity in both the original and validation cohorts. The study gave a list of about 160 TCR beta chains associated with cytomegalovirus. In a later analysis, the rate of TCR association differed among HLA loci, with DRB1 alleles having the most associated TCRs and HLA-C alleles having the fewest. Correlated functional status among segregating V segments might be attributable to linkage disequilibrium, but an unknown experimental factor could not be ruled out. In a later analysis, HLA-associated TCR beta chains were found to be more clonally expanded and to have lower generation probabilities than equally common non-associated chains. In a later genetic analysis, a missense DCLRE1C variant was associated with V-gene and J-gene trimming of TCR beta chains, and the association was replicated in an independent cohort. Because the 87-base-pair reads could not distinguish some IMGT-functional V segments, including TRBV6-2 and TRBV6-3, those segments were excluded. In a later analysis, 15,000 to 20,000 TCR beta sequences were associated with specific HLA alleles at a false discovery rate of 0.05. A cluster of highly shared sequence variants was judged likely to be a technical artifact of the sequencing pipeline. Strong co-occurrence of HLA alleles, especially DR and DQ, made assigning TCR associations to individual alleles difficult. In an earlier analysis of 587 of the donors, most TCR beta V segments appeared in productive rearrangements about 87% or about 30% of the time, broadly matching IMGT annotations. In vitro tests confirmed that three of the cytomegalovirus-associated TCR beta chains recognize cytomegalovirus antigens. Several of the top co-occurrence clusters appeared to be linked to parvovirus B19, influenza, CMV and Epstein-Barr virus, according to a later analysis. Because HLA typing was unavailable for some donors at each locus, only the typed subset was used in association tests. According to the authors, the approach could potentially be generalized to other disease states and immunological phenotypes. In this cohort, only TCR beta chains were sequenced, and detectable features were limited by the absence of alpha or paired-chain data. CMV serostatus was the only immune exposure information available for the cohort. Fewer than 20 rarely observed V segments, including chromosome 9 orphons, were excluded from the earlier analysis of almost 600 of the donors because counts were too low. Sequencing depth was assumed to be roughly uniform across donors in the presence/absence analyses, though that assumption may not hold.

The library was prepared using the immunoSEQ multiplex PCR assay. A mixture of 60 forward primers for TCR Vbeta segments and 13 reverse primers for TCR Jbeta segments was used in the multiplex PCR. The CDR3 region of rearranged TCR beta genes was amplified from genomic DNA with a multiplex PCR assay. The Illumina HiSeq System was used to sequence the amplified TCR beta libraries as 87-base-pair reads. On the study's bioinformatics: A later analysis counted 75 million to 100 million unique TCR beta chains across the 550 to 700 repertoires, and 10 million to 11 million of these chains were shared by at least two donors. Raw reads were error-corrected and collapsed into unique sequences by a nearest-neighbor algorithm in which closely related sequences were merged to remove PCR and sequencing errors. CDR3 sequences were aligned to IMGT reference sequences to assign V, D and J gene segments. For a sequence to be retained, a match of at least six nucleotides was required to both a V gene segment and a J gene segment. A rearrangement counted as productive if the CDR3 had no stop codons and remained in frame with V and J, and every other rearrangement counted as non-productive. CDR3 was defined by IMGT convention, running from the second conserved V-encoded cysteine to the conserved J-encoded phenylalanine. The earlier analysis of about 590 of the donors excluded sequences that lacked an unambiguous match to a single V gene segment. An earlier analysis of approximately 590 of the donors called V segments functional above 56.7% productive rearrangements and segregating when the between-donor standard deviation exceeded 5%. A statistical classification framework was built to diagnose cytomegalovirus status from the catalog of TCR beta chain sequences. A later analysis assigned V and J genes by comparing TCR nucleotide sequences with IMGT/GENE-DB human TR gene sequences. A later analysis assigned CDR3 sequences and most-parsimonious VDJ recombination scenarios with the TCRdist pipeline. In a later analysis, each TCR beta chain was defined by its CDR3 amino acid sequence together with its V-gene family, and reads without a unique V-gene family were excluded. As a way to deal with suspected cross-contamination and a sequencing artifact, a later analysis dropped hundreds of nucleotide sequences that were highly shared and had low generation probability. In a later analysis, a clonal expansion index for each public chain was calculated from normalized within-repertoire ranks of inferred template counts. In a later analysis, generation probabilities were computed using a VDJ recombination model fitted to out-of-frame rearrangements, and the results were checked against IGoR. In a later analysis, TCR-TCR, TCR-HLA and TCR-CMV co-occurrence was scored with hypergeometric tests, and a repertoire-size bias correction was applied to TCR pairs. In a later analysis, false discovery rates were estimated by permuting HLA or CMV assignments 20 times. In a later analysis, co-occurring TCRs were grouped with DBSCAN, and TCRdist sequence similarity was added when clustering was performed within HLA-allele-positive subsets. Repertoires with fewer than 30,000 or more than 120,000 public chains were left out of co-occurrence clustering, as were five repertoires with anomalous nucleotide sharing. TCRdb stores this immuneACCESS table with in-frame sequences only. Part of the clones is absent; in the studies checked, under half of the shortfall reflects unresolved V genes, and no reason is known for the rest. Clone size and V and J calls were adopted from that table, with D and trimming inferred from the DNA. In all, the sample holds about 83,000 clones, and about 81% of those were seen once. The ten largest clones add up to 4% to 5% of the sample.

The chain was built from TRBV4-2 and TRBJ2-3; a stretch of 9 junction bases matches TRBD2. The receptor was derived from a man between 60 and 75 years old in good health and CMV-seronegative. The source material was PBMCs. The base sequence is TGTGCCAGCAGCCAAGAATGGCGGGGGGGCAGAAATACGCAGTATTTT. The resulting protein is CASSQEWRGGRNTQYF.